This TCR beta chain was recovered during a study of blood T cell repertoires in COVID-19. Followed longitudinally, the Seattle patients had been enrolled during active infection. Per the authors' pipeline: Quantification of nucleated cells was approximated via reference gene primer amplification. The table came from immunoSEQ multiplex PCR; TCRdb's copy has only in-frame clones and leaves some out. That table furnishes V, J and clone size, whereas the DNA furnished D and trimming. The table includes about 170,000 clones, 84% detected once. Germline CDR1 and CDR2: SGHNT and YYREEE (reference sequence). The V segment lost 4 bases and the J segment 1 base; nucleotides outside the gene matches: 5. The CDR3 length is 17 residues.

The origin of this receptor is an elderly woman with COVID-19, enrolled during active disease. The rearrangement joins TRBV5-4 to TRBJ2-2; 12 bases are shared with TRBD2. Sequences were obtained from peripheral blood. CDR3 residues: CASSGRTSGENTGELFF. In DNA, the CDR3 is TGTGCCAGCAGCGGAAGGACTAGCGGGGAGAACACCGGGGAGCTGTTTTTT. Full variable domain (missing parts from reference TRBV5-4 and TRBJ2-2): ETGVTQSPTHLIKTRGQQVTLRCSSQSGHNTVSWYQQALGQGPQFIFQYYREEENGRGNFPPRFSGLQFPNYSSELNVNALELDDSALYLCASSGRTSGENTGELFFGEGSRLTVL.